Listed below are T cell receptor beta chains from one sample, sequenced in a study of blood T cell repertoires in COVID-19. TCRdb's table, derived via immunoSEQ multiplex PCR, lists solely in-frame clones and lacks some. The data contain 200,000 to 250,000 clones, roughly 84% of them singletons. Material for sequencing was peripheral blood. All receptors come from a woman of 80 years or more with acute or convalescent COVID-19. CDR3s include the opening cysteine and the closing phenylalanine or tryptophan.

V gene	J gene	CDR3 protein
TRBV7-9	TRBJ2-2	CASSLASGGAGELFF
TRBV5-1	TRBJ2-7	CASSSDDTYEQYF
TRBV28	TRBJ1-3	CASSSSGGLGGNTIYF
TRBV27	TRBJ1-2	CASSSQNYGYTF
TRBV27	TRBJ1-4	CASSFAGDGEKLFF
TRBV6-5	TRBJ2-2	CASRKGLDTGELFF
TRBV18	TRBJ2-1	CASSSTAPLNEQFF
TRBV14	TRBJ1-5	CASRDRYNQPQHF
TRBV12-3/TRBV12-4	TRBJ2-7	CASNRDYSYEQYF
TRBV9	TRBJ2-1	CASSVGISGGFNEQFF
TRBV19	TRBJ1-4	CASRGADPSGEKLFF
TRBV19	TRBJ1-2	CASSPRQNGYTF
TRBV28	TRBJ2-5	CASSSGLVMAETQYF
TRBV1	TRBJ2-3	CTSSQGSGGHSTDTQYF
TRBV10-3	TRBJ2-7	CAITKAGSDEQYF
TRBV7-3	TRBJ1-1	CASSLNPGSSTEAFF
TRBV5-4	TRBJ2-2	CASSPGERRNTGELFF
TRBV19	TRBJ2-7	CASGTIKSYEQYF
TRBV28	TRBJ1-1	CASSLTRGRNTEAFF
TRBV4-1	TRBJ1-2	CASSQDQLPGGGNYGYTF
TRBV3-1/TRBV3-2	TRBJ1-6	CASSRGPGNSPLHF
TRBV6-2/TRBV6-3	TRBJ2-4	CASSYSGGNVAKNIQYF
TRBV6-4	TRBJ1-1	CASRSPGTGGVGTEAFF
TRBV4-1	TRBJ1-3	CASSQGPGGSGNTIYF
TRBV6-5	TRBJ1-2	CASSYRQGTYGYTF
TRBV6-2/TRBV6-3	TRBJ1-1	CASSYSSNGGMNTEAFF
TRBV19	TRBJ1-5	CASSHTVGNQPQHF
TRBV7-8	TRBJ1-1	CASSLAGTENTEAFF
TRBV30	TRBJ2-1	CAWSVRVGNEQFF
TRBV6-1	TRBJ2-7	CASQERAYEQYF
TRBV9	TRBJ1-4	CASSVGNGNNEKLFF
TRBV7-9	TRBJ2-5	CASSSGPGQGQETQYF
TRBV10-3	TRBJ2-5	CAISVGTGEETQYF
TRBV6-5	TRBJ1-5	CASSSRQESNQPQHF
TRBV11-3	TRBJ2-3	CASSLGSSFSTDTQYF
TRBV7-9	TRBJ1-1	CASSLDTNTEAFF
TRBV5-1	TRBJ1-4	CASSLGTAATNEKLFF
TRBV29-1	TRBJ1-1	CSAERGINTEAFF
TRBV7-9	TRBJ2-7	CASSIRDSHSYEQYF
TRBV19	TRBJ1-5	CASREVRRSNQPQHF
TRBV7-9	TRBJ2-1	CATNNLELGGGNEQFF
TRBV4-2	TRBJ1-2	CASSQVATAYGYTF
TRBV5-1	TRBJ2-3	CASSLDGARTDTQYF
TRBV24-1	TRBJ2-1	CATSDGTGVSTYNEQFF
TRBV5-4	TRBJ2-3	CASSLAGTATDTQYF
TRBV19	TRBJ1-2	CASSLRGQGARGYGYTF
TRBV18	TRBJ2-3	CASSRTSGGAFADTQYF
TRBV5-1	TRBJ1-3	CASSLPGTQGSGNTIYF
TRBV9	TRBJ1-3	CASSVGTGGGAGNTIYF
TRBV7-6	TRBJ1-1	CASSLSPGRGTEAFF
TRBV4-2	TRBJ1-3	CASSPGMGGNTIYF
TRBV7-9	TRBJ1-3	CASSPDRGFSGNTIYF